Detailed here is one T cell receptor beta chain. This entry comes from a study of shared clonotypes between healthy human individuals. Overall study context: Each donor contributed plates that comprised three CD4 naive, three CD4 memory, two CD8 naive and one CD8 memory.

CDR3 length: 14 residues. Germline V gene data show CDR1 as SEHNR and CDR2 as FQNEAQ (reference sequence). The V end was cut by 2 bases, the J end by 10 bases, with 16 bases between. Sequencing was performed with immunoSEQ multiplex PCR; in TCRdb, only in-frame clones are kept and a portion is missing. Altogether some 700,000 clones are present, less than 95% being singletons, with the ten largest covering 30% to 35%. This clonotype was obtained from a man younger than 35 in good health. Some clones in this sample may be carry-over from other donors' samples. The material sequenced was memory CD8+ T cells from PBMCs. Specified subset: CD45RO+ cells pooled with CCR7-negative TemRA cells. J is TRBJ2-3 and V is TRBV7-9; D may be TRBD2 (6 bases). CDR3 sequence: CASSLTDYLTPQYF. For the CDR3, the DNA is TGTGCCAGCAGCTTAACGGACTACCTCACTCCGCAGTATTTT.